This T cell receptor (beta chain) appears in the sequencing data of a study of OX40 agonist ivuxolimab in advanced cancers. Regarding the study in general: Ivuxolimab was an agonistic, fully human IgG2 monoclonal antibody directed against OX40 (CD134), a costimulatory receptor. Intravenous ivuxolimab was administered to patients every 2 weeks at six dose levels: 0.01, 0.1, 0.3, 1.5, 3 and 10 mg/kg. Of the roughly 52 dose-escalation patients, hepatocellular carcinoma was present in around 20, melanoma in around 15, renal cell carcinoma in 9 and head and neck cancer in 9. A male proportion of 70% to 90% and a mean age of approximately 60 years, ranging from 23 to 79, were recorded for the dose-escalation cohort. Prior anti-PD-1, anti-PD-L1 or anti-CTLA-4 therapy was permitted, and about two fifths of dose-escalation patients had received checkpoint inhibitors. Partial responses were achieved by three dose-escalation patients, of whom one had hepatocellular carcinoma and two had cutaneous melanoma. Peripheral TCRbeta sequencing was intended to test whether TCR sequence diversity was altered and clonal T-cell expansion was caused by ivuxolimab. The paper covers the monotherapy dose-escalation part of the phase I ivuxolimab trial, which included N of about 56 patients. Study-wide findings and limitations: At doses of 0.1 to 3.0 mg/kg, clonal expansion of both CD4+ and CD8+ T cells in blood was seen between baseline and week 6. After ivuxolimab, more expanded clones were found on average in CD8+ T cells than in CD4+ T cells. In the 0.1-3.0 mg/kg groups, partial responders were among the patients with the lowest normalized peripheral clonal expansion, particularly in CD8+ T cells. Which antigens the clonally expanded peripheral T cells were specific for was not determined. Low levels of normalized T-cell clonal expansion were also seen in some patients who did not respond.

Per the germline V gene, SGHNT is the CDR1 and YENEEA is the CDR2. Trimming removed 5 bases from V and 2 bases from J; the gene matches leave 7 bases unexplained. The CDR3 contains 15 residues, cysteine and phenylalanine counted. The kept DNA is CDR3 alone, 45 bases in frame from the first base. Points on this clone: Its antigen specificity is not known. No much larger clone exists at a distance of one base, and base qualities are not known.

Patients with a history of autoimmune disease or receiving systemic immunosuppression were excluded from the trial. Peripheral blood for TCR sequencing was collected from all dose cohorts at baseline, on cycle 4 day 1, and on cycle 7 day 1. The samples were drawn from a first-in-human, open-label, multicenter phase I dose-escalation trial of ivuxolimab. The trial enrolled adults with locally advanced or metastatic head and neck squamous cell, hepatocellular, melanoma or renal cell carcinoma. Before TCR sequencing, CD4+ T cells and CD8+ T cells were sorted from peripheral blood as separate populations. Genomic DNA was isolated from the sorted cells so that the TCRbeta CDR3 region could be sequenced. TCRbeta CDR3 regions were sequenced using the immunoSEQ Assay. Held by TCRdb, this immuneACCESS table contains in-frame sequences only and omits some clones. Under half of the omission traces to an unresolved V gene where checked; the cause of the rest is unknown. Counted in this sample were approximately 92,000 clones; approximately 94% of them appeared once. Less than 0.2% of the sample comes from the top ten.

The origin of this receptor is an adult with an advanced solid tumor such as melanoma, head and neck, liver or kidney cancer. Specimen: CD4+ or CD8+ T cells sorted from blood, collected in a trial of the OX40 agonist ivuxolimab. The rearranged chain carries TRBV11-3 and TRBJ2-3, with TRBD1 identical over 7 junction bases. The sequenced DNA is TGTGCCAGCAGCCTGGGACAGTCTCCCACAGATACGCAGTATTTT. This encodes CASSLGQSPTDTQYF. When the CDR3 is completed using the reference TRBV11-3 and TRBJ2-3 genes on either side, the full variable domain is EAGVVQSPRYKIIEKKQPVAFWCNPISGHNTLYWYLQNLGQGPELLIRYENEEAVDDSQLPKDRFSAERLKGVDSTLKIQPAELGDSAVYLCASSLGQSPTDTQYFGPGTRLTVL.